One sample yielded the 22 T cell receptor beta chains listed below, sequenced in a study of B cell selection in AIRE deficiency. Regulatory T cells were sorted as CD4+CD25hiCD127low/negative. Method: immunoSEQ multiplex PCR; TCRdb's copy keeps in-frame clones and lacks some. The repertoire consists of over 20,000 clones, with about 90% occurring once and the leading ten covering approximately 1.1%. The sequencing sample was made of CD4+CD25+ Tregs sorted from PBMCs. Every receptor here comes from a human donor in good health.

In DNA form, the CDR3 reads TGTGCCAGTAGTCGGGGACTAGCAGAGACCCAGTACTTC. Its protein is CASSRGLAETQYF. The J gene is TRBJ2-5, the V gene TRBV19; 9 nucleotides agree with TRBD2. The CDR3 spans 13 residues. Germline values: CDR1 LNHDA, CDR2 SQIVND (reference sequence). Trimming took 5 bases from V and 4 from J; bases not matched to a gene: 2.

This rearrangement joins TRBV6-5 to TRBJ1-1; TRBD1 matches at 7 bases. CDR3 length: 14 residues. The germline V gene encodes CDR1 MNHEY and CDR2 SVGAGI. The trim removed 5 bases at V and 4 bases at J, leaving 7 bases unmatched. The CDR3 region is CASSRPDRFTEAFF. CDR3 nucleotides: TGTGCCAGCAGTCGCCCGGACAGGTTCACTGAAGCTTTCTTT.

The rearrangement joins TRBV15 to TRBJ1-4; D is uncertain. Germline CDR1 LNHNV, CDR2 YYDKDF (reference sequence). There are 13 residues in the CDR3. V was shortened by 0 bases and J by 8 bases, with 7 bases between the two germline ends. The CDR3 sequence is CATSRDLKEKLFF. CDR3 bases: TGTGCCACCAGCAGAGATCTGAAAGAAAAACTGTTTTTT. The full variable domain, its missing parts supplied by reference TRBV15 and TRBJ1-4, is DAMVIQNPRYQVTQFGKPVTLSCSQTLNHNVMYWYQQKSSQAPKLLFHYYDKDFNNEADTPDNFQSRRPNTSFCFLDIRSPGLGDTAMYLCATSRDLKEKLFFGSGTQLSVL.

The genes are TRBV7-2 and TRBJ2-7; 8 positions match TRBD1. V lost 4 bases and J lost 0; bases outside the gene matches: 5. CDR1 is SGHTA, CDR2 FQGNSA, per germline. The CDR3 loop spans 15 amino acids. For the CDR3, the DNA is TGTGCCAGCAGCTGGGACAGGCTGAGCTCCTACGAGCAGTACTTC. Its translation: CASSWDRLSSYEQYF.

This chain uses TRBV10-3 with TRBJ2-7; 8 bases agree with TRBD1. Trimming at V came to 5 bases and at J to 7 bases, leaving 13 bases not matched to a gene. Germline V lookup: CDR1 ENHRY, CDR2 SYGVKD. The CDR3 loop spans 15 amino acids. Here the CDR3 reads CAISFRTGFDGEQYF. DNA of the CDR3: TGTGCCATCAGTTTTCGGACAGGGTTCGATGGGGAGCAGTACTTC.

This sequence joins TRBV14 and TRBJ1-2; D gene unclear. This CDR3 contains 14 residues. V dropped 1 base and J dropped 4 bases, with 10 bases sitting between them. Germline CDR1 is SGHDN and CDR2 is FVKESK. Here the CDR3 DNA reads TGTGCCAGCAGCCAAGGCGGGCCGCTCTATGGCTACACCTTC. Residues: CASSQGGPLYGYTF.

The chain recombines TRBV18 with TRBJ2-1; D gene uncertain. The CDR3 contains 17 residues. Germline V CDR1 and CDR2: KGHSH, LQKENI. The V gene lost 2 bases and the J gene lost 0 bases, with 14 bases spanning the gap. The CDR3 DNA reads as TGTGCCAGCTCACCATATTCCGGCGGAAGCTCCTACAATGAGCAGTTCTTC. Translation: CASSPYSGGSSYNEQFF.

This sequence joins TRBV4-2 and TRBJ2-7; D is unclear. Trimming shortened V by 1 base and J by 12 bases, and 19 bases separated the two germline ends. The CDR3 is 14 residues long. The germline CDR1 and CDR2 sequences are LGHNA and YNFKEQ. CDR3 in amino acids: CASSQVSDLTRPYF. The CDR3, as DNA: TGTGCCAGCAGCCAAGTAAGCGATTTGACCCGCCCGTACTTC.

J is TRBJ2-7 and V is TRBV5-1, with no clear D. The germline V and J ends were trimmed by 3 bases and 4 bases, with 8 bases remaining between them. Germline-derived CDR1 and CDR2 are SGHRS and YFSETQ. This CDR3 region has 12 residues. CDR3 amino acids: CASSSVGYEQYF. The CDR3 region has the DNA TGCGCCAGCAGCTCAGTCGGTTACGAGCAGTACTTC.

The chain has TRBV6-4 and TRBJ2-7, with D perhaps assigned TRBD1 or TRBD2 (5 bases each). Germline V gene lookup returns CDR1 MRHNA and CDR2 SNTAGT. The CDR3 runs 13 residues. V was cut by 0 bases and J by 4 bases, with 7 bases left in between. This CDR3 is CASSDSGEYEQYF. CDR3 nucleotides: TGTGCCAGCAGTGACTCGGGGGAATACGAGCAGTACTTC.

CDR3 protein: CASSHDREGDEQFF. As DNA, the CDR3 is TGTGCCAGCAGCCACGACAGGGAAGGCGATGAGCAGTTCTTC. V is TRBV7-3 and J is TRBJ2-1; 7 bases fit TRBD1. This CDR3 has 14 residues. Germline lookup yields CDR1 SGHTA and CDR2 FQGTGA. The V and J ends lost 5 bases and 8 bases, in that order; junction bases with no gene match: 9.

This chain links TRBV4-2 with TRBJ2-1, with 9 bases identical to TRBD1. The CDR3 extends over 18 amino acids. Trimming took 0 bases from V and 7 from J; bases not matched to a gene: 13. The germline gives CDR1 LGHNA, CDR2 YNFKEQ. The CDR3 loop is CASSQEWVGQGRRNEQFF. CDR3 DNA: TGTGCCAGCAGCCAAGAATGGGTGGGACAGGGACGTAGAAATGAGCAGTTCTTC.

J is TRBJ2-5 and V is TRBV10-3, with 8 positions matching TRBD2. The CDR3 is 14 amino acids. V lost 6 bases to trimming and J lost 5 bases; unmatched junction nucleotides: 8. Germline-derived CDR1 and CDR2 are ENHRY and SYGVKD. CDR3 sequence (DNA): TGTGCCATCAGCCCAACAAGCGGGGGTGAGACCCAGTACTTC. This gives the protein CAISPTSGGETQYF.

The chain links TRBV5-1 to TRBJ2-2, with D possibly being TRBD1 or TRBD2 (5 bases each). The V gene lost 0 bases and the J gene lost 3 bases, with 12 bases spanning the gap. The CDR3 is made up of 16 amino acids. The V gene's germline CDR1 is SGHRS and CDR2 YFSETQ. The DNA of the CDR3 is TGCGCCAGCAGCTTGGGTACGGGACCAGACACCGGGGAGCTGTTTTTT. Protein sequence: CASSLGTGPDTGELFF.

The chain carries TRBV5-5 and TRBJ1-3, with TRBD1 identical over 12 bases. Trimming at V came to 6 bases and at J to 2 bases, leaving 12 bases not matched to a gene. The CDR3 runs to 18 residues. Germline V CDR1 and CDR2: SGHKS, YYEKEE (reference sequence). CDR3 residues: CASNPGPGQGAPGNTIYF. As DNA, the CDR3 is TGTGCCAGCAACCCTGGGCCGGGACAGGGGGCGCCTGGAAACACCATATATTTT. The whole variable domain, remainder taken from reference TRBV5-5 and TRBJ1-3, is DAGVTQSPTHLIKTRGQQVTLRCSPISGHKSVSWYQQVLGQGPQFIFQYYEKEERGRGNFPDRFSARQFPNYSSELNVNALLLGDSALYLCASNPGPGQGAPGNTIYFGEGSWLTVV.

V and J are TRBV7-2 and TRBJ1-1; D is perhaps TRBD1 (6 bases). Deletions cut 2 bases from V and 1 base from J, with 11 bases between. Germline V CDR1 and CDR2: SGHTA, FQGNSA. The length of the CDR3 is 15 residues. For the CDR3, the DNA is TGTGCCAGCAGCTTAACGGGGGCTCGGAACACTGAAGCTTTCTTT. It is translated as CASSLTGARNTEAFF.

The chain is built from TRBV7-3 and TRBJ2-2; no reliable D call. V was cut by 5 bases and J by 8 bases, with 6 bases left in between. The CDR3 is made up of 11 amino acids. CDR1 and CDR2 (germline): SGHTA, FQGTGA. Here the CDR3 reads CASSRGGELFF. The CDR3 DNA is TGTGCCAGCAGCCGTGGAGGGGAGCTGTTTTTT.

V and J are TRBV15 and TRBJ1-1, with no clear D. Germline lookup yields CDR1 LNHNV and CDR2 YYDKDF (reference sequence). The CDR3 contains 15 residues. The V end lost 1 base, the J end lost 4 bases, and 13 bases lay between the germline ends. The CDR3 here is CATSRAGPAGTEAFF. Here the CDR3 DNA reads TGTGCCACCAGCAGAGCCGGGCCGGCGGGCACTGAAGCTTTCTTT.

The V gene is TRBV7-8, the J gene TRBJ2-2; 7 bases are a match to TRBD1. CDR3 length: 16 amino acids. J gave up 3 bases and V 5 bases, and 9 bases lay outside the gene matches. Germline V gene lookup returns CDR1 SGHVS and CDR2 FQNEAQ. The CDR3 here is CASSVLGGWDTGELFF. CDR3 coding DNA: TGTGCCAGCAGCGTCTTAGGGGGCTGGGACACCGGGGAGCTGTTTTTT. Supplemented by reference TRBV7-8 and TRBJ2-2, the full variable domain reads GAGVSQSPRYKVAKRGQDVALRCDPISGHVSLFWYQQALGQGPEFLTYFQNEAQLDKSGLPSDRFFAERPEGSVSTLKIQRTQQEDSAVYLCASSVLGGWDTGELFFGEGSRLTVL.

The chain uses TRBV7-9 and TRBJ1-1; the D gene is possibly TRBD1 (5 bases). Per germline, CDR1 SEHNR and CDR2 FQNEAQ (reference sequence). Deletions cut 2 bases from V and 3 bases from J, with 10 bases between. The CDR3 runs 14 residues. The CDR3 sequence is CASSLWGGDTEAFF. The CDR3 DNA reads TGTGCCAGCAGCTTATGGGGAGGGGACACTGAAGCTTTCTTT.

The V and J genes are TRBV9 and TRBJ1-2; unclear D gene. The CDR3 is 14 residues long. Trimming pared 0 bases from V and 0 bases from J, leaving 6 bases between. CDR1 is SGDLS and CDR2 is YYNGEE in the germline V gene. The DNA for the CDR3 is TGTGCCAGCAGCGTAGTTGGGTCTAACTATGGCTACACCTTC. This encodes CASSVVGSNYGYTF.

This clone was counted only a few times. The genes are TRBV2 and TRBJ2-7, with D uncertain. Germline lookup yields CDR1 SNHLY and CDR2 FYNNEI. With 2 bases removed from V and 0 bases from J, the gap between germline ends came to 5 bases. CDR3 length: 13 amino acids. Here the CDR3 DNA reads TGTGCCAGCAGTGAACGCAGCTCCTACGAGCAGTACTTC. The encoded protein is CASSERSSYEQYF.